The following is a T cell receptor beta chain sequence with its context. The V gene lost 2 bases and the J gene lost 1 base, with 11 bases spanning the gap. The CDR3 runs 15 residues. The germline V gene has CDR1 SNHLY and CDR2 FYNNEI. Original handling: Amplification with reference gene primers provided the estimates of nucleated cell counts. The method was immunoSEQ multiplex PCR; TCRdb's version includes in-frame clones alone and lacks a portion of them. V, J and clone size are those of that table, while D and trimming were read from the DNA. The table includes around 53,000 clones, 75% to 80% detected once. This record comes from a study of blood T cell repertoires in COVID-19.

The sequencing sample was made of peripheral blood. The chain uses TRBV2 and TRBJ1-1; no reliable D call. This TCR came from a middle-aged man with active or convalescent COVID-19. The CDR3, as DNA: TGTGCCAGCAGTGAATTGGAGGCCACGAACACTGAAGCTTTCTTT. Translating gives CASSELEATNTEAFF.